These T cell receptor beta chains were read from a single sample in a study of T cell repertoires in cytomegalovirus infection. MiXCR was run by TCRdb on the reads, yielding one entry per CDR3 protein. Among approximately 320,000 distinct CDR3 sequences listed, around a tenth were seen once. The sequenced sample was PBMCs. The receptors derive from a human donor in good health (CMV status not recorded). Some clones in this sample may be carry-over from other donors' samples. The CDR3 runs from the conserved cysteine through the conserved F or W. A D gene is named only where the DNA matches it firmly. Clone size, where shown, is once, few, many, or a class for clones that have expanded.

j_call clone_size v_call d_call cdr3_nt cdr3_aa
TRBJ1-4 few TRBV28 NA TGTGCCAGCAGGCCCGGCGTATTGAGTGAAAAACTGTTTTTT CASRPGVLSEKLFF
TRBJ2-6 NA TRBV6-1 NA TGTGCCAGCAGTTCGCCGGGGGACAGTTCCTACTCTGGGGCCAACGTCCTGACTTTC CASSSPGDSSYSGANVLTF
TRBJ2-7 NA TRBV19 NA TGTGCCAGTAGTATTTTGCACAGAGAATACGAGCAGTACTTC CASSILHREYEQYF
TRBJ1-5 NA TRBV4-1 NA TGCGCCAGCAGCCAAGATCACTACGGTACGTCCCAGCATTTT CASSQDHYGTSQHF
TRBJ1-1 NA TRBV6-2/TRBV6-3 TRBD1 TGTGCCAGCAGTTCCAAACGATTCGGGACAGGGATTGAAGCTTTCTTT CASSSKRFGTGIEAFF
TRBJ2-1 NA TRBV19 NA TGTGCCTTCCACGGGTCCTACAATGAGCAGTTCTTC CAFHGSYNEQFF
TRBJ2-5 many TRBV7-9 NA TGTGCCAGCAGTCCCCAACCCGGGTCGGCGGAGACCCAGTACTTC CASSPQPGSAETQYF
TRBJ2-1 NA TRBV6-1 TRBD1 TGTGCCAGCAGTGAACCGGGACAGGGGACGAATGAGCAGTTCTTC CASSEPGQGTNEQFF
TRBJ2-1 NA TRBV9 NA TGTGCCAGCAGTCATAATCCGGGACCGCAGGGATACAATGAGCAGTTCTTC CASSHNPGPQGYNEQFF
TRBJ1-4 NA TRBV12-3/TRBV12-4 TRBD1 TGTGCCAGCAGTATCCGCAGGGGGCTTAATGAAAAACTGTTTTTT CASSIRRGLNEKLFF
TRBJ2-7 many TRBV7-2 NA TGTGCCAGCAGCCGGGACGGCGCCTACGAGCAGTACTTC CASSRDGAYEQYF
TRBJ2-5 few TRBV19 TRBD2 TGTGCCAGTAGTGGAACGGGAGGGGGCCAAGAGACCCAGTACTTC CASSGTGGGQETQYF
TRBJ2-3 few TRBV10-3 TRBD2 TGTGCCATCAGTGAGGGGATAGCGGGAGTTCCAGATACGCAGTATTTT CAISEGIAGVPDTQYF
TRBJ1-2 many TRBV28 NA TGTGCCAGCAGTTTTCGGGGGGCTGGCGGCTACACCTTC CASSFRGAGGYTF
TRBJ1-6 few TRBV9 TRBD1 TGTGCCAGCAGCACAGGGGACAGGGACAATTCACCCCTCCACTTT CASSTGDRDNSPLHF
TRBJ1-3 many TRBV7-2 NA TGTGCCAGCAGCCCAATCTCGAGCTCTGGAAACACCATATATTTT CASSPISSSGNTIYF
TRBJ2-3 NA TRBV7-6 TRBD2 TGTGCCAGCAGCTTAGCGCTCTCGCGGGGGGGAGGTACGCAGTATTTT CASSLALSRGGGTQYF
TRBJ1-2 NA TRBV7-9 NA TGTGCCAGCAGCTTAGCGGAGGGCGGCTACACCTTC CASSLAEGGYTF
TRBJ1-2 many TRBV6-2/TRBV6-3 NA TGTGCCAGCAGATTTTGGGGGGCGGACTATGGCTACACCTTC CASRFWGADYGYTF
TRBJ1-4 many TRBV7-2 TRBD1 TGTGCCAGCAGCTTAGAAAGGGGAACAGGGGGCGAAAAACTGTTTTTT CASSLERGTGGEKLFF
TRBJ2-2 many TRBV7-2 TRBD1 TGTGCCAGCAGCTTAGCGCCGGGACAGGGCCCCACCGGGGAGCTGTTTTTT CASSLAPGQGPTGELFF
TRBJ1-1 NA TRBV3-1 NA TGTGCCAGCAGCCAAGAAAGGGGAACCACTGAAGCTTTCTTT CASSQERGTTEAFF
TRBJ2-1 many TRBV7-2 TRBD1 TGTGCCAGCAGCTTGGACAGGGGGCCCTACAATGAGCAGTTCTTC CASSLDRGPYNEQFF
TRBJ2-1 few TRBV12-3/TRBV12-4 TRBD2 TGTGCCAGCAGTCCCTTTAGGACTAGCGGGGGTTTCGATGAGCAGTTCTTC CASSPFRTSGGFDEQFF
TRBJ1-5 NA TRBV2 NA TGTGCCAGCGGAGGGGGAGGCAATCAGCCCCAGCATTTT CASGGGGNQPQHF
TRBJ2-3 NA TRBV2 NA TGTGCCAGCAGTGAGGAAGATACGCAGTATTTT CASSEEDTQYF
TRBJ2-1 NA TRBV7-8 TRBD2 TGTGCCAGCAGCTTAAGGGCTAGCGGGAGGGCGGATGAGCAGTTCTTC CASSLRASGRADEQFF
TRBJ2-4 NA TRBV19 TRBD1 TGTGCCACCCGGGACAGGTTAGCCAAAAACATTCAGTACTTC CATRDRLAKNIQYF
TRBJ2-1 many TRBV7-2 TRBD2 TGTGCCAGCAGCGCCGTAGCGGGGCTTCTGAGCTCCTACAATGAGCAGTTCTTC CASSAVAGLLSSYNEQFF
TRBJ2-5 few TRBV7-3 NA TGTGCCAGCAGAGAGGGGGGGACCCAGTACTTC CASREGGTQYF
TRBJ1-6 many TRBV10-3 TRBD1 TGTGCCATCGGACAGGGTAATTCACCCCTCCACTTT CAIGQGNSPLHF
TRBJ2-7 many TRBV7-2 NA TGTGCCAGCAGCTCAGGGACGGTTCCCTACGAGCAGTACTTC CASSSGTVPYEQYF
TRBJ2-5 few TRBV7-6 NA TGTGCCAGCAGCTCAAGACTAGAAGAGACCCAGTACTTC CASSSRLEETQYF
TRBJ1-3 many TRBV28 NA TGTGCCAGCACCTTATCCGGCCATGGAAACACCATATATTTT CASTLSGHGNTIYF
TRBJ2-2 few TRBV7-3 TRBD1 TGTGCCAGCAGCTTAACTCCGGGACAGGGGGCCAACACCGGGGAGCTGTTTTTT CASSLTPGQGANTGELFF
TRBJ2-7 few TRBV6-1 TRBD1 TGTGCCAGCAGTGAACTGGGACAGGACTCCTACGAGCAGTACTTC CASSELGQDSYEQYF
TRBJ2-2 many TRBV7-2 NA TGTGCCAGCAGCTTAGGTTTGCCAGGGGCAGCTTCCGGGGAGCTGTTTTTT CASSLGLPGAASGELFF
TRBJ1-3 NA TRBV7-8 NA TGTGCCAGCAGCTCGGGCCCGACTGCTCCCGGAAACACCATATATTTT CASSSGPTAPGNTIYF
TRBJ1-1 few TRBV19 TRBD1 TGTGCCAGTAGTAGGACAGGGGGCGGCACTGAAGCTTTCTTT CASSRTGGGTEAFF
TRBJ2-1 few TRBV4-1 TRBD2 TGCGCCAGCAGCCAAGTGGGACTAGCGGGAGAGGAGCAGTTCTTC CASSQVGLAGEEQFF
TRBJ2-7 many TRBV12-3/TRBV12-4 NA TGTGCCAGCAGTTGGACAGAGCGAGAGCAGTACTTC CASSWTEREQYF
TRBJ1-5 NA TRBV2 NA TGTGCCAGCAGTGAAGAGGGCAGGAGGAATCAGCCCCAGCATTTT CASSEEGRRNQPQHF
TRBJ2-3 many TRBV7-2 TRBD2 TGTGCCAGCAGCCGAGGACTAGCCACAGATACGCAGTATTTT CASSRGLATDTQYF
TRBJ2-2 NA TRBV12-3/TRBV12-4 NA TGTGCCAGCAGGCAGACTATCACCGGGGAGCTGTTTTTT CASRQTITGELFF
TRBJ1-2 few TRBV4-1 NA TGCGCCAGCAGCCAAGATGGGAACAGACTTAACTATGGCTACACCTTC CASSQDGNRLNYGYTF
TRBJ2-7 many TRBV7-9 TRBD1 TGTGCCAGCAGCCCCCCGGACAGGGCTGGCGAGCAGTACTTC CASSPPDRAGEQYF